This T cell receptor beta chain came from a study of vaccination effects on CD4 cells after COVID-19. Study-wide context: Post-vaccine sampling occurred a median 72 days after the second dose.

CDR1 is SGHTA, CDR2 FQGTGA, per germline. The CDR3 covers 13 residues. Between the trimmed V and J ends, which lost 3 bases and 1 base, there was a span of 6 bases. Study results and limitations: Few convalescent patients were included, and no early post-infection timepoints were sampled.

The ViraFEST assay expanded antigen-specific CD4+ T cells with viral peptide pools before sequencing. Cultured cells yielded isolated CD4+ T cells after about ten days. PCR confirmed that the person was infected with SARS-CoV-2 between March and December 2020. It was two doses of either the BNT162b2 or mRNA-1273 vaccine that participants received. Cultures of under 2.5 million PBMC per well contained roughly 9.4 IU/ml IL-2 plus 10 ug/ml peptides. Only in-frame clones appear in the TCRdb table, and some are missing; sequencing was by immunoSEQ multiplex PCR. The repertoire has under 15,000 clones, roughly 78% of them found once; the top ten carry under 30%. This clone was observed once. What it recognizes is unknown.

The TCR sequence derives from a human donor who had a prior SARS-CoV-2 infection. This chain links TRBV7-3 with TRBJ2-5, with D possibly being TRBD1 (5 bases). Sample: CD4+ T cells from PBMCs cultured with HCoV-NL63 spike peptides, taken after COVID-19 vaccination. CDR3 bases: TGTGCCAGCAGCTTTGGGGCCCAAGAGACCCAGTACTTC. It translates to CASSFGAQETQYF.